This TCR beta chain was recorded in a study of shared clonotypes between healthy human individuals (dated by TCRdb to the early 2020s). For context, the study as a whole: The cohort comprised two women and a few men aged 18 to 49 years. Each donor's leukapheresis produced roughly between roughly 0.85 and 9.5 billion PBMCs. To increase sequencing depth and limit assay-specific biases, different laboratories used diverse techniques to prepare libraries and sequence TCR repertoires. The study deeply sequenced blood TCR repertoires of roughly five healthy adults to estimate repertoire size and the extent of clonotype sharing between individuals. For each donor, CD4 naive and CD4 memory were each given three plates, CD8 naive was given two plates, and CD8 memory was given one plate.

Concerning this clone: Its target antigen remains unknown. Per-base qualities were not stored, and no clone one base away is much larger.

CD8 naive samples were CD45RO-negative cells positively selected for CCR7, giving a CD45RA+CCR7+ population that excluded TemRA cells. Healthy HIV-negative adults with no recently reported acute infections or vaccinations were included as donors. Only Caucasian adults living in Nashville, Tennessee, USA were represented among the donors. Blood was collected by leukapheresis, and PBMCs were isolated by Ficoll-Histopaque density gradient centrifugation and then cryopreserved in liquid nitrogen vapor phase. Analytical flow cytometry was used to check the purity and quantity of every magnetically sorted T cell population. From each sorted fraction, genomic DNA was isolated and quantified by UV absorbance on a Nanodrop 2000c. Using the deep immunoSEQ assay, multiplex PCR amplified TCR CDR3 regions from genomic DNA. Genomic DNA extracted from each cell subset was distributed evenly over all wells of several immunoSEQ 96-well plates, and each plate served as one replicate. For sorted subsets, around 200 ng genomic DNA, equal to some 30,000 T cell genomes, was loaded into each replicate PCR. Purified libraries were measured with a Qubit 3.0 fluorometer, size-checked on a Bioanalyzer 2100, and measured again with the KAPA Library Quantification kit. Each immunoSEQ 96-well plate was sequenced on its own single-read 150-cycle Illumina NextSeq 550 flow cell. The original pipeline was this. Because the immunoSEQ output held only junctional sequences and lacked quality scores, the filtering could not match the filtering applied to full-length reads. Sequences were annotated with PyIR, a Python wrapper for IgBLAST v1.9, using IMGT germline references to assign V/J genes and CDR3. Reads were filtered out if the reads had weak V/J assignments (E-value above 1e-6), no CDR3, stop codons, out-of-frame junctions, or ambiguous translated residues. V3J clonotypes were defined by identical inferred V gene, J gene, and CDR3 amino acid sequence. Percentage overlap between repertoires was calculated by dividing the number of shared unique clonotypes by the size of the smaller repertoire. RTK rarefaction, the Chao1 estimator, and Recon v2.1 estimates of unobserved clonotypes were used to assess repertoire richness. OLGA was used to compute generation probabilities for all TCRbeta clonotypes that the gDNA method yielded from a handful of donors. The clones in this table, taken by TCRdb from immuneACCESS, are in-frame only. Not every clone is retained; where verified, under half of the shortfall comes from an unresolved V gene, and the cause of the rest is unknown. From that table come the V and J calls and clone size; the DNA was used to work out D and trimming. The sample yields around 2,000,000 clones; 85% to 95% were counted once. The top ten clonotypes cover approximately 1% of the sample.

On the study overall, not on this receptor specifically: Pairwise subsampling indicated that sequencing depth was expected to affect the degree of clonotype sharing among donors. Rarefaction of sorted-subset datasets indicated incomplete sequencing despite the large sequencing depth. Compared with non-shared clonotypes, the clonotypes found in all four sorted-subset donors had higher generation probabilities. The genetic and exposure-history diversity represented was limited by the small number of donors. Naive subsets generally had larger estimated clonotype richness than memory subsets did. Sampling was restricted to blood, and TCR repertoires in tissue are likely to differ from TCR repertoires in blood. Across a few donors, approximately 5% of naive CD4, around 3.3% of naive CD8, approximately 2.5% of memory CD4, and around 0.4% of memory CD8 clonotypes were shared.

The germline V gene encodes CDR1 SGHAT and CDR2 FQNNGV. A distance of 8 bases separates the germline ends of V and J, which lose 3 bases and 2 bases respectively. Counted from cysteine to phenylalanine, this CDR3 has 13 amino acids. Of all the DNA, just the CDR3 is kept, 39 bases in frame from base 1. This sequence uses TRBV11-2 and TRBJ2-7; no D gene is confidently identified. The clonotype comes from a young man in good health. The sequenced sample was naive CD8+ T cells sorted from blood. This specimen's cell subset or site label, interpreted: CD45RA+CCR7+. CDR3 reads: CASSFDAAYEQYF. The DNA reads as follows: TGTGCCAGCAGCTTCGACGCGGCCTACGAGCAGTACTTC.